One and the same sample provided the 14 T cell receptor beta chains below, sequenced in a study of shared clonotypes between healthy human individuals. This table comes from immunoSEQ multiplex PCR, and its TCRdb copy is limited to in-frame clones, with some not included. This sample has millions of clones, with 85% to 95% found just once. The naive CD8 subset, CD45RO-negative cells positively selected for CCR7, excluded terminally differentiated effector memory CD45RA+ cells. Source material: naive CD8+ T cells from PBMCs. Receptors originate from a man aged 18 to 30 in good health. Some clones in this sample may be carry-over from other donors' samples.

The genes are TRBV4-1 and TRBJ2-7; D could derive from TRBD1 or TRBD2 (5 bases each). V was shortened by 1 base and J by 7 bases, with 14 bases between the two germline ends. This CDR3 is 14 amino acids long. Germline V lookup: CDR1 MGHRA, CDR2 YSYEKL. The CDR3 nucleotides read TGCGCCAGCAGCCAAGGAGGGGAGAGTCCAGAGCAGTACTTC. Protein sequence: CASSQGGESPEQYF.

The V and J genes are TRBV5-1 and TRBJ2-3; 9 nucleotides agree with TRBD2. The ends lost 1 base at V and 0 bases at J; junction bases unmatched: 6. The CDR3 is made up of 17 amino acids. Per the germline V gene, CDR1 is SGHRS and CDR2 is YFSETQ. This CDR3 is CASSLRTSVSSTDTQYF. The DNA for the CDR3 is TGCGCCAGCAGCTTGCGGACTAGCGTATCTAGCACAGATACGCAGTATTTT.

The rearrangement uses TRBV29-1 and TRBJ1-1, with D possibly TRBD1 on 5 matching bases. The CDR3 contains 12 residues. The germline gives CDR1 SQVTM, CDR2 ANQGSEA. The CDR3 loop reads CRGESGGTEAFF. The DNA of the CDR3 is TGCAGGGGTGAGTCCGGGGGCACTGAAGCTTTCTTT.

A few counts support this clone. The J gene is TRBJ1-1, the V gene TRBV5-5; tentative D call: TRBD1 (5 bases). This CDR3 has 15 amino acids. Germline values: CDR1 SGHKS, CDR2 YYEKEE (reference sequence). Trimming left V 3 bases short and J 1 base short, with 13 bases between. The CDR3 loop is CASSSTYRTNTEAFF. CDR3 sequence (DNA): TGTGCCAGCAGCTCTACCTACAGGACGAACACTGAAGCTTTCTTT.

This rearrangement joins TRBV13 to TRBJ2-2; D might be TRBD2 (6 bases). CDR3 length equals 16 residues. The V gene lost 4 bases and the J gene lost 0 bases, with 12 bases spanning the gap. The germline V gene encodes CDR1 PRHDT and CDR2 FYEKMQ (reference sequence). For the CDR3, the DNA is TGTGCCAGCAGCTCGTACGGGGGACCGAACACCGGGGAGCTGTTTTTT. This codes for CASSSYGGPNTGELFF. Based on the CDR3 plus reference TRBV13 and TRBJ2-2, the full variable domain is AAGVIQSPRHLIKEKRETATLKCYPIPRHDTVYWYQQGPGQDPQFLISFYEKMQSDKGSIPDRFSAQQFSDYHSELNMSSLELGDSALYFCASSSYGGPNTGELFFGEGSRLTVL.

The rearrangement joins TRBV4-3 to TRBJ2-3, with 7 positions matching TRBD1. V lost 4 bases and J lost 2; bases outside the gene matches: 6. The CDR3 has 15 amino acids. From germline, CDR1 is LGHNA and CDR2 YSLEER. For the CDR3, the DNA is TGCGCCAGCAGCCCCCGGGACAGTATCACAGATACGCAGTATTTT. Translated: CASSPRDSITDTQYF.

The chain couples TRBV2 to TRBJ2-5, with D perhaps given as TRBD1 or TRBD2 (6 bases each). Gene TRBJ2-7 matches the end of the DNA better, so the J call may be wrong. The CDR3 loop spans 13 amino acids. Germline V lookup: CDR1 SNHLY, CDR2 FYNNEI. The CDR3 nucleotides are TGTGCCAGCCTGGGGGGCAGCTCCTACGAGCAGTACTTC. Its protein is CASLGGSSYEQYF.

The rearrangement joins TRBV29-1 to TRBJ1-2; maybe TRBD1 (6 bases). V shed 1 base and J shed 6 bases, with 15 bases lying between them. The CDR3 runs to 14 residues. Germline values: CDR1 SQVTM, CDR2 ANQGSEA. The CDR3 nucleotides read TGCAGCGTTGAAGGCCAGGGGCTCAGAAATGGCTACACCTTC. Translation: CSVEGQGLRNGYTF.

The chain is built from TRBV28 and TRBJ1-4; a possible D gene is TRBD1 (5 bases). The germline gives CDR1 MDHEN, CDR2 SYDVKM. Trimming stripped 4 bases from V and 14 bases from J, with 14 bases between. The length of the CDR3 is 12 residues. The CDR3 here is CASSYATDLLFF. As DNA, the CDR3 is TGTGCCAGCAGTTATGCGACAGATTTGCTGTTTTTT. The whole variable domain, filled in from reference TRBV28 and TRBJ1-4, reads DVKVTQSSRYLVKRTGEKVFLECVQDMDHENMFWYRQDPGLGLRLIYFSYDVKMKEKGDIPEGYSVSREKKERFSLILESASTNQTSMYLCASSYATDLLFFGSGTQLSVL.

This sequence joins TRBV9 and TRBJ2-1; perhaps TRBD1 as D (5 bases). CDR1 SGDLS and CDR2 YYNGEE come from the germline V gene. The length of the CDR3 is 12 residues. Trimming shortened V by 5 bases and J by 9 bases, and 12 bases separated the two germline ends. This CDR3 is CASSGIRGEQFF. The DNA for the CDR3 is TGTGCCAGCAGTGGGATTAGGGGTGAGCAGTTCTTC. The complete variable domain, with remaining parts taken from reference TRBV9 and TRBJ2-1, reads DSGVTQTPKHLITATGQRVTLRCSPRSGDLSVYWYQQSLDQGLQFLIQYYNGEERAKGNILERFSAQQFPDLHSELNLSSLELGDSALYFCASSGIRGEQFFGPGTRLTVL.

This chain connects TRBV6-1 to TRBJ2-2; TRBD1 agrees at 7 bases. Germline-derived CDR1 and CDR2 are MNHNS and SASEGT. This CDR3 is 15 amino acids long. J gave up 4 bases and V 7 bases, and 9 bases lay outside the gene matches. Here the CDR3 DNA reads TGTGCCAGCACAAAAAGGGGGCGTTTCACCGGGGAGCTGTTTTTT. The encoded protein is CASTKRGRFTGELFF.

The chain couples TRBV28 to TRBJ1-2; 9 bases are shared with TRBD1. The CDR3 has 16 residues. Germline-derived CDR1 and CDR2 are MDHEN and SYDVKM. Unmatched junction bases numbered 13, after V lost 6 bases and J lost 5 bases. CDR3 protein: CASRRGQGEDWYGYTF. As DNA, the CDR3 is TGTGCCAGCAGGAGGGGACAGGGAGAAGATTGGTATGGCTACACCTTC.

The chain links TRBV28 to TRBJ2-1; 7 nucleotides align to TRBD1. The CDR3 runs to 13 residues. V was pared by 11 bases and J by 4 bases, with 8 bases of the junction left unmatched. Germline V lookup: CDR1 MDHEN, CDR2 SYDVKM. For the CDR3, the DNA is TGTGCCGGAAACAGGGGAAGATACAATGAGCAGTTCTTC. Translated: CAGNRGRYNEQFF.

The chain is built from TRBV4-1 and TRBJ1-1, with D tentatively TRBD1 (5 bases). CDR3 length: 14 residues. Germline lookup yields CDR1 MGHRA and CDR2 YSYEKL. Deletions cut 3 bases from V and 7 bases from J, with 15 bases between. The CDR3, as DNA: TGCGCCAGCAGCCACGGGGGGGGGAGATATGAAGCTTTCTTT. Amino acid sequence: CASSHGGGRYEAFF.